What follows is one T cell receptor beta chain and its context. Its antigen is undetermined. The primer mix had 60 Vbeta and 13 Jbeta primers. Repertoires were generated with immunoSEQ multiplex PCR, while TCRdb's copy carries only in-frame clones and drops some. Of under 200,000 clones listed, nearly 80% are singletons. These data belong to a study of cytomegalovirus exposure and HLA in healthy donors. Study details: Falling in the Caucasian-associated ancestry cluster were about 83% of some 400 genotyped donors.

Trimming took off 7 bases at V and 0 bases at J, with 7 bases between the two ends. This CDR3 region has 12 residues. The germline V gene has CDR1 MNHNS and CDR2 SASEGT. Study-wide points: Three of the chains that were CMV-associated were confirmed in vitro to be specific for CMV antigens. Some segments of the V type, notably TRBV6-2 and TRBV6-3, were excluded as indistinguishable. A previous analysis found most TCR beta V segments productive roughly 87% or roughly 30% of the time.

The sequence was collected from a man between 50 and 59 years old in good health and CMV-seropositive. The sequenced material came from PBMCs. V is TRBV6-1 and J is TRBJ2-7; D not certain. The chain's CDR3 is CASTSTSYEQYF. CDR3 DNA sequence: TGTGCCAGCACCAGTACCTCCTACGAGCAGTACTTC.